The source of this TCR beta chain is a study of CD8 T cells in ankylosing spondylitis. Study-level findings and limits: Reports of some motif variants in reactive arthritis synovial fluid and blood predate this one. A motif in TCR beta, a set of roughly eight highly homologous variants, appeared characteristic of ankylosing spondylitis blood. Reportedly, significant enrichment of disease-linked clones occurred in matched ankylosing spondylitis synovial fluid. Disease-associated clones were CD8+ and fairly uncommon in peripheral blood.

Concerning this clonotype: Its target is not known. A single base separates this from a much larger clone, so it may be a read error.

There are 17 residues in the CDR3. The ends were cut back, 2 bases at V and 5 bases at J, with 21 bases in the middle. The germline V gene encodes CDR1 MNHEY and CDR2 SVGAGI. TCRdb analysed the 5' RACE reads with MiXCR anew, one entry per CDR3 protein. The table lists roughly 86,000 distinct CDR3 sequences, 8.5% to 9% of them singletons. The sample consisted of blood, either unsorted or a sorted T cell fraction (not recorded which). The TCR sequence derives from a male donor with ankylosing spondylitis or in good health (not recorded which). The rearrangement links TRBV6-5 to TRBJ2-5; possibly TRBD2 for D (6 bases). CDR3 residues: CASSYVWRRGRMETQYF. In DNA form, the CDR3 reads TGTGCCAGCAGTTACGTGTGGCGGAGGGGCCGGATGGAGACCCAGTACTTC.